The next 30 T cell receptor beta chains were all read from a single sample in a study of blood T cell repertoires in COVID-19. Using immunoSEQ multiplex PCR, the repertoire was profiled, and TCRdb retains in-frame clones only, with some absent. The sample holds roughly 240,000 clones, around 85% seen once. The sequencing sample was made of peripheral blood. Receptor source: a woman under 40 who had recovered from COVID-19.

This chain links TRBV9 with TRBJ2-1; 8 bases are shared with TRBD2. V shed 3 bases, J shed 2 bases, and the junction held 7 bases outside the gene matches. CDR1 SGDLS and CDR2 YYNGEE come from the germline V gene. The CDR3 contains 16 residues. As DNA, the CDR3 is TGTGCCAGCAGCGCTCCCGGGGGGGTGGCCTACAATGAGCAGTTCTTC. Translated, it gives CASSAPGGVAYNEQFF.

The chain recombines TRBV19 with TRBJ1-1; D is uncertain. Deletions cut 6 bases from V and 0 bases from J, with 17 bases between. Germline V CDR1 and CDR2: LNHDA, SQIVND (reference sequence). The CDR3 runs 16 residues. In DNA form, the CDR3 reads TGTGCCAGTAGCTACCCGCCCGACACCATGAACACTGAAGCTTTCTTT. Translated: CASSYPPDTMNTEAFF.

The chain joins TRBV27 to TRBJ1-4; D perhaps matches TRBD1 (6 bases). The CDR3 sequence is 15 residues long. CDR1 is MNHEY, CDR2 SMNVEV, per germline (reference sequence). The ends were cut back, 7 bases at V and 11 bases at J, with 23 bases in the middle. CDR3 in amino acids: CASTTHRGGVGKLFF. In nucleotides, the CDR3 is TGTGCCAGCACTACTCATCGCGGGGGCGTCGGGAAACTGTTTTTT. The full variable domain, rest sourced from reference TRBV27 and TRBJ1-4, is EAQVTQNPRYLITVTGKKLTVTCSQNMNHEYMSWYRQDPGLGLRQIYYSMNVEVTDKGDVPEGYKVSRKEKRNFPLILESPSPNQTSLYFCASTTHRGGVGKLFFGSGTQLSVL.

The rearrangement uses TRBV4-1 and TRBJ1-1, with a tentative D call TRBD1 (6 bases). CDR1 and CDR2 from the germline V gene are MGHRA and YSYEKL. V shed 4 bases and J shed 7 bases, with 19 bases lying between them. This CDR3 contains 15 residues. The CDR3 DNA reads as TGCGCCAGCAGCCCAGTCCAGACAGGAACCATTGAAGCTTTCTTT. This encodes CASSPVQTGTIEAFF.

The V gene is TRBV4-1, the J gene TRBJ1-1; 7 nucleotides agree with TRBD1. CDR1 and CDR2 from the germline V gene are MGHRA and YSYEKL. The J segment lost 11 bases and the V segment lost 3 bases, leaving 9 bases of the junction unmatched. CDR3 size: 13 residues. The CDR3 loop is CASSQVGTVEAFF. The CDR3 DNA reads TGCGCCAGCAGCCAGGTCGGGACAGTTGAGGCTTTCTTT.

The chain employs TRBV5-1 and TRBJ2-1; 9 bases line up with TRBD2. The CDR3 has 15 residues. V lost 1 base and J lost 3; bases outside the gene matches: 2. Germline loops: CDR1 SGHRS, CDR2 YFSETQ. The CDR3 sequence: CASSLSSGSYNEQFF. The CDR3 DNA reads TGCGCCAGCAGCTTGAGTAGCGGGAGCTACAATGAGCAGTTCTTC.

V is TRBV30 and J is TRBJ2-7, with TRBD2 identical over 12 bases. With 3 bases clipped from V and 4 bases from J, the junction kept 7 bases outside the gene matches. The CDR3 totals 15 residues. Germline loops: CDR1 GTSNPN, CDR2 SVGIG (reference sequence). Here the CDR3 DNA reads TGTGCCTGGAGCCATCTAGCGGGGGGGCCTTACGAGCAGTACTTC. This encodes CAWSHLAGGPYEQYF.

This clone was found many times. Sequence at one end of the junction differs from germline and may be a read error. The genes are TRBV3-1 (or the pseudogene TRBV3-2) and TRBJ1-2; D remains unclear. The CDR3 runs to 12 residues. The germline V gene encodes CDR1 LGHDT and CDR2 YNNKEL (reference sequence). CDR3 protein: CASSQEPHPTYF. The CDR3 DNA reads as TGTGCCAGCAGCCAAGAACCCCATCCCACCTACTTC.

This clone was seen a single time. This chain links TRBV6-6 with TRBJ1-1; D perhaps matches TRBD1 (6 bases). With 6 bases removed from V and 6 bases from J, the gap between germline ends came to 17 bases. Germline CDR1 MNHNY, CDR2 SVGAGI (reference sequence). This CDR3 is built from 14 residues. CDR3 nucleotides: TGTGCCAGCAGACCCCCGGGACAAATGGCTGAAGCTTTCTTT. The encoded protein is CASRPPGQMAEAFF.

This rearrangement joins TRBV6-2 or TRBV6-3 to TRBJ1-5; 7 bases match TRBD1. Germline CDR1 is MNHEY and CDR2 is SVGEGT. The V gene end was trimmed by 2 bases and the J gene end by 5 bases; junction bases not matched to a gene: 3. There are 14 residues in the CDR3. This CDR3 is CASSYLGTDQPQHF. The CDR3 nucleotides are TGTGCCAGCAGTTACCTCGGGACAGATCAGCCCCAGCATTTT.

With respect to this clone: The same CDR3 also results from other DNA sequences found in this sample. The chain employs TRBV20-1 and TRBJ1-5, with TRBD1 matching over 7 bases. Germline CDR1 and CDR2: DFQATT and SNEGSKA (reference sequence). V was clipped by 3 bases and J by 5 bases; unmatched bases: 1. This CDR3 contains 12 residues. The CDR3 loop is CSASQGDQPQHF. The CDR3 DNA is TGCAGTGCTAGTCAGGGGGATCAGCCCCAGCATTTT.

This CDR3 reads CASSVGGQGKNTEAFF. CDR3 nucleotide sequence: TGTGCCAGCAGCGTAGGGGGACAGGGAAAGAACACTGAAGCTTTCTTT. The chain carries TRBV9 and TRBJ1-1; 9 bases align to TRBD1. Germline V gene lookup returns CDR1 SGDLS and CDR2 YYNGEE. This CDR3 has 16 residues. J gave up 1 base and V 0 bases, and 4 bases lay outside the gene matches.

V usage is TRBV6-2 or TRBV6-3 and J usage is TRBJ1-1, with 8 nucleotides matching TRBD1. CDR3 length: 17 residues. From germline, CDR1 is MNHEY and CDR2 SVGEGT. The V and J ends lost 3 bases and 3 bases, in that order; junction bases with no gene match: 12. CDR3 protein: CASSYGGPGQGHTEAFF. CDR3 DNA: TGTGCCAGCAGTTATGGAGGACCCGGACAGGGCCACACTGAAGCTTTCTTT.

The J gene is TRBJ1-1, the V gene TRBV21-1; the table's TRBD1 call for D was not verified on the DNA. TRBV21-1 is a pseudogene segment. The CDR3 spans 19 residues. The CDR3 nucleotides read TGTGCCAGCAGCAAAGGAGAGGGGACAGAAAGGGCTGAGAACACTGAAGCTTTCTTT. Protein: CASSKGEGTERAENTEAFF.

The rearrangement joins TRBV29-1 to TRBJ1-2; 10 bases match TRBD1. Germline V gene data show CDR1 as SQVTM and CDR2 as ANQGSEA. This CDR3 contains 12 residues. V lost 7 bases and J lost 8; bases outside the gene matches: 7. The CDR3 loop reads CSARQGAQGYTF. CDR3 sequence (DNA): TGCAGCGCTCGACAGGGGGCTCAAGGCTACACCTTC.

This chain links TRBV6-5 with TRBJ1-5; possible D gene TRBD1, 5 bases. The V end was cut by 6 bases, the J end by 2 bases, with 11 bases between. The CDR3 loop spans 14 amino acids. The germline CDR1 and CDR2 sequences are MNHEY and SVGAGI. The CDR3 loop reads CASSTGQGNQPQHF. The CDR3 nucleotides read TGTGCCAGCAGCACCGGACAAGGCAATCAGCCCCAGCATTTT.

Written as DNA, the CDR3 is TGTGCCAGCAGTCAGGTCGTCGGCTATGGCTACACCTTC. It is translated as CASSQVVGYGYTF. V usage is TRBV2 and J usage is TRBJ1-2; D gene uncertain. The germline V gene encodes CDR1 SNHLY and CDR2 FYNNEI. V was clipped by 5 bases and J by 4 bases, with 11 bases between them. The CDR3 spans 13 residues.

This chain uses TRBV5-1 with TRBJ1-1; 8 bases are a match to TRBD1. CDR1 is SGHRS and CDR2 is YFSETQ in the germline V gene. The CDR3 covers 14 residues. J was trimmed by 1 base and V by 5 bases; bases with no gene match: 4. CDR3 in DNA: TGCGCCAGCAGGCCGGGACAGGAGAACACTGAAGCTTTCTTT. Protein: CASRPGQENTEAFF.

The CDR3: CASRLGGEQYF. CDR3 sequence (DNA): TGTGCCAGCAGGCTCGGGGGCGAGCAGTACTTC. This chain connects TRBV6-5 to TRBJ2-7; possible D gene TRBD2, 6 bases. Germline lookup yields CDR1 MNHEY and CDR2 SVGAGI. Trimming cost V 6 bases and J 6 bases, with 9 bases left between them. The CDR3 consists of 11 residues.

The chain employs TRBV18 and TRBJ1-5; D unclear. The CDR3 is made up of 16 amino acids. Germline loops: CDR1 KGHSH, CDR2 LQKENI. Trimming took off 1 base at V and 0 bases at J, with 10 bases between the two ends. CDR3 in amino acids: CASSPQSAHSNQPQHF. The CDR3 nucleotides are TGTGCCAGCTCACCACAGTCCGCACATAGCAATCAGCCCCAGCATTTT.

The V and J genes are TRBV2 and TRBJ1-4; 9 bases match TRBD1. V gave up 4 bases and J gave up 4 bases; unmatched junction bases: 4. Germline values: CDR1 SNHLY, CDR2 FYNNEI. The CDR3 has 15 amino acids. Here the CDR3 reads CASSGGQGHNEKLFF. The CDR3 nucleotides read TGTGCCAGCAGTGGGGGACAGGGTCATAATGAAAAACTGTTTTTT.

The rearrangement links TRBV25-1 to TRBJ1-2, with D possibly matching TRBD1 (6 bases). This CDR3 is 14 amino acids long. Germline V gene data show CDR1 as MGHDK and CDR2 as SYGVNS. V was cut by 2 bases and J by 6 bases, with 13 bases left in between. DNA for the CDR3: TGTGCCAGCAGTGAAGGAACAGGGAGCGATGGCTACACCTTC. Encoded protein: CASSEGTGSDGYTF.

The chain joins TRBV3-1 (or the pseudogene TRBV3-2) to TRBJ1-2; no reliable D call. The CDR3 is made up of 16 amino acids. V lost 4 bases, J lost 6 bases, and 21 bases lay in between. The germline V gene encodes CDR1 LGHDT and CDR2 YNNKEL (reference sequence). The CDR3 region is CASSPLGSKRVHGYTF. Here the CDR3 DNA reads TGTGCCAGCAGCCCCCTCGGTTCAAAGCGAGTCCATGGCTACACCTTC.

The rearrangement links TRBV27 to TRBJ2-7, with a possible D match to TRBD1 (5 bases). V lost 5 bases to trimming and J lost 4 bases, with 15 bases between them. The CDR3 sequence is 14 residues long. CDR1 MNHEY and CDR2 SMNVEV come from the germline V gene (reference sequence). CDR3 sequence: CASSPRLQGYEQYF. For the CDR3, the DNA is TGTGCCAGCAGTCCCCGGTTGCAGGGTTACGAGCAGTACTTC.

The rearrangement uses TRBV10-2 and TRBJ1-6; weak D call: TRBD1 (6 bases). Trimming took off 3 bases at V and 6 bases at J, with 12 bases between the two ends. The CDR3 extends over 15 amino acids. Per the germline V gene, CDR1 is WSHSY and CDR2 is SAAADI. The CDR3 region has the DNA TGCGCCAGCAGTGAAACCGGGACACTTAATTCACCCCTCCACTTT. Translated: CASSETGTLNSPLHF.

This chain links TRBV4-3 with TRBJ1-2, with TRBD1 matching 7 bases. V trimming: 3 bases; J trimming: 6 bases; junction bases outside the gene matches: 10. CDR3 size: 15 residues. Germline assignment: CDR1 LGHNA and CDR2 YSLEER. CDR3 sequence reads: CASSHFDRELHGYTF. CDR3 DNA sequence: TGCGCCAGCAGCCATTTCGACAGGGAATTACATGGCTACACCTTC.

In nucleotides, the CDR3 is TGCGCCAGCAGCTACGACCCCCTCGGCACAGCCTACGAGCAGTACTTC. Translated, it gives CASSYDPLGTAYEQYF. The chain combines TRBV5-1 with TRBJ2-7; D unclear. CDR3 size: 16 residues. Germline V CDR1 and CDR2: SGHRS, YFSETQ. Trimming pared 3 bases from V and 2 bases from J, leaving 18 bases between. Combining the CDR3 with reference TRBV5-1 and TRBJ2-7 gives the whole variable domain KAGVTQTPRYLIKTRGQQVTLSCSPISGHRSVSWYQQTPGQGLQFLFEYFSETQRNKGNFPGRFSGRQFSNSRSEMNVSTLELGDSALYLCASSYDPLGTAYEQYFGPGTRLTVT.

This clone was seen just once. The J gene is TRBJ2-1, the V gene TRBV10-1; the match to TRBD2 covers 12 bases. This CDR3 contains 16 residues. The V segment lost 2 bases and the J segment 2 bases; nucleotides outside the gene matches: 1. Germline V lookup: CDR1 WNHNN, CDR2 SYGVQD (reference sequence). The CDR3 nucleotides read TGCGCCAGCAGTGAGGCTAGCGGGGGGGCCTACAATGAGCAGTTCTTC. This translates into CASSEASGGAYNEQFF.

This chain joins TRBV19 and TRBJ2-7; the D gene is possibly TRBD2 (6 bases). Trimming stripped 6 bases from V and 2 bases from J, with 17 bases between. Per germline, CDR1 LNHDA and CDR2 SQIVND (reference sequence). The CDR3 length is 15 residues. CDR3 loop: CASSPGGTGPYEQYF. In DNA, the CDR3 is TGTGCCAGTAGCCCCGGCGGGACTGGTCCCTACGAGCAGTACTTC. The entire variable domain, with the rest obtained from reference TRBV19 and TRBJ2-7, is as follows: DGGITQSPKYLFRKEGQNVTLSCEQNLNHDAMYWYRQDPGQGLRLIYYSQIVNDFQKGDIAEGYSVSREKKESFPLTVTSAQKNPTAFYLCASSPGGTGPYEQYFGPGTRLTVT.

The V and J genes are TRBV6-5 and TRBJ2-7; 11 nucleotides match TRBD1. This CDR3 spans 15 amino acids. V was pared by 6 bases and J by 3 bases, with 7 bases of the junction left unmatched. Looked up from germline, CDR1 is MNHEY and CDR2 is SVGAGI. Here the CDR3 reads CASRKEGTGGYEQYF. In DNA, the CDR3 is TGTGCCAGCAGGAAGGAGGGGACAGGGGGCTACGAGCAGTACTTC.